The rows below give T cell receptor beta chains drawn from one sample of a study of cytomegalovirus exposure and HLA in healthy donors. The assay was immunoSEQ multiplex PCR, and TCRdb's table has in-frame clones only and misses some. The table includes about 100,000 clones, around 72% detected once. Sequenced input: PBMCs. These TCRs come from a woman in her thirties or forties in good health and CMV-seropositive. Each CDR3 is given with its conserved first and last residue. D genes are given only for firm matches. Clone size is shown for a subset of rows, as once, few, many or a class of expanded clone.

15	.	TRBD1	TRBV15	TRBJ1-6	CATSSSQGAGSPLHF	TGTGCCACCAGCAGCTCCCAGGGGGCAGGTTCACCCCTCCACTTT
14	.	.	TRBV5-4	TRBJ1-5	CASSLDRHNQPQHF	TGTGCCAGCAGCTTGGACAGGCACAATCAGCCCCAGCATTTT
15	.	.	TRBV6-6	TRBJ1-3	CASRREGQSGNTIYF	TGTGCCAGCCGAAGAGAGGGTCAGTCTGGAAACACCATATATTTT
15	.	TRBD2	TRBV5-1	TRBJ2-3	CASSFSGGDRYTQYF	TGCGCCAGCAGCTTTAGCGGGGGTGACCGGTATACGCAGTATTTT
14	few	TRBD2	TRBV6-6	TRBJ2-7	CASSLTSGEYEQYF	TGTGCCAGCAGCCTTACTAGCGGGGAGTACGAGCAGTACTTC
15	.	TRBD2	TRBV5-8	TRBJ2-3	CASSIRLAATDTQYF	TGTGCCAGCAGCATTAGACTAGCGGCCACAGATACGCAGTATTTT
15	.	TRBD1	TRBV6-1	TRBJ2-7	CASSENTNRGYEQYF	TGTGCCAGCAGTGAGAATACGAACAGGGGCTACGAGCAGTACTTC
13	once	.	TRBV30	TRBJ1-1	CAWSGQGGTEAFF	TGTGCCTGGAGCGGACAAGGTGGAACTGAAGCTTTCTTT
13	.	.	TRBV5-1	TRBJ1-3	CASKEGRGNTIYF	TGCGCCAGCAAAGAGGGAAGGGGAAACACCATATATTTT
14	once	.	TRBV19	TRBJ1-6	CASKTDSYNSPLHF	TGTGCCAGTAAAACAGACTCCTATAATTCACCCCTCCACTTT
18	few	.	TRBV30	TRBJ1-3	CAWSRALAGTHGRNTIYF	TGTGCCTGGAGTAGAGCACTAGCGGGGACTCACGGCCGAAACACCATATATTTT
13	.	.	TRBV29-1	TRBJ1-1	CSGTGTLNTEAFF	TGCAGCGGAACCGGGACATTGAACACTGAAGCTTTCTTT
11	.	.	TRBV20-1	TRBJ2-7	CSARDSYEQYF	TGCAGTGCTAGGGACAGCTACGAGCAGTACTTC
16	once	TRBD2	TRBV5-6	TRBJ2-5	CASSLTSGEIGETQYF	TGTGCCAGCAGCTTAACCAGCGGGGAGATCGGGGAGACCCAGTACTTC
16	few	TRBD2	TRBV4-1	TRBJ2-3	CASSQEVRGAIDTQYF	TGCGCCAGCAGCCAAGAAGTGCGGGGGGCGATAGATACGCAGTATTTT
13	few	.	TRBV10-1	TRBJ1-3	CASSEDPLRAIYF	TGCGCCAGCAGTGAAGATCCTCTGAGGGCCATATATTTT
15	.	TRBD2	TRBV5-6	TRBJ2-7	CASSPASGGAHEQYF	TGTGCCAGCAGCCCCGCTAGCGGGGGGGCCCACGAGCAGTACTTC
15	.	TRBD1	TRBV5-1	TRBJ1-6	CASWDRSSYNSPLHF	TGCGCCAGTTGGGACAGGAGCTCCTATAATTCACCCCTCCACTTT
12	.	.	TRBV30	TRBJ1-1	CAWGHVNTEAFF	TGTGCCTGGGGACACGTCAACACTGAAGCTTTCTTT
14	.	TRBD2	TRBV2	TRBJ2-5	CATKTGGVGETQYF	TGTGCCACCAAAACCGGGGGGGTCGGGGAGACCCAGTACTTC
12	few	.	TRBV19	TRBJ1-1	CASSNRDTEAFF	TGTGCCAGTAGTAATCGGGACACTGAAGCTTTCTTT
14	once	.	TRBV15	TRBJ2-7	CATSRDTRIAEQYF	TGTGCCACCAGCAGAGATACGCGGATCGCCGAGCAGTACTTC
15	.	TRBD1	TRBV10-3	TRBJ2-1	CAISRGQGVYNEQFF	TGTGCCATCAGCCGGGGACAGGGAGTTTACAATGAGCAGTTCTTC
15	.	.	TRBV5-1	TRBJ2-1	CASSVISDSYNEQFF	TGCGCCAGCAGCGTGATTAGCGATTCCTACAATGAGCAGTTCTTC
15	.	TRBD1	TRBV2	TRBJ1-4	CASSARGTGGEKLFF	TGTGCCAGCAGTGCCCGGGGGACAGGGGGAGAAAAACTGTTTTTT
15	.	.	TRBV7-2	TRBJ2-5	CASSLFGLSQETQYF	TGTGCCAGCAGCTTATTTGGCCTCTCACAAGAGACCCAGTACTTC
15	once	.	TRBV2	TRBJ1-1	CASRGRQVLNTEAFF	TGTGCCAGCAGGGGCCGACAGGTTTTGAACACTGAAGCTTTCTTT
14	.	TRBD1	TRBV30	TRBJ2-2	CAWSQTGSPGELFF	TGTGCCTGGAGCCAGACAGGGAGTCCCGGGGAGCTGTTTTTT
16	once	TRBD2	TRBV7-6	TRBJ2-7	CASSLGAGPQRGEQYF	TGTGCCAGCAGCTTAGGGGCCGGACCCCAGCGGGGTGAGCAGTACTTC
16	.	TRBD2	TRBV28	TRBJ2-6	CASSLGGGSGANVLTF	TGTGCCAGCAGTTTAGGGGGGGGCTCTGGGGCCAACGTCCTGACTTTC
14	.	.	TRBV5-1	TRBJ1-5	CASSLEGSNQPQHF	TGCGCCAGCAGCTTGGAGGGGTCCAATCAGCCCCAGCATTTT
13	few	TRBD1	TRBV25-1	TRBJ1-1	CASTGQGSTEAFF	TGTGCCAGCACCGGACAGGGGTCCACTGAAGCTTTCTTT
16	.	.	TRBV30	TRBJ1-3	CAWDDDPGYSGNTIYF	TGTGCCTGGGACGACGACCCGGGTTACTCTGGAAACACCATATATTTT
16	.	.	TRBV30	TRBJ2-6	CAWSVQDISGANVLTF	TGTGCCTGGAGTGTACAAGACATATCTGGGGCCAACGTCCTGACTTTC
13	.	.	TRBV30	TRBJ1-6	CAGRDSYNSPLHF	TGTGCCGGGCGAGACTCCTATAATTCACCCCTCCACTTT
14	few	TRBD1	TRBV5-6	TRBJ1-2	CASSYDRGVYGYTF	TGTGCCAGCAGTTACGACAGGGGGGTTTATGGCTACACCTTC
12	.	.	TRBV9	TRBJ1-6	CASSERDSPLHF	TGTGCCAGCAGCGAGAGGGATTCACCCCTCCACTTT
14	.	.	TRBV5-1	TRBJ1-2	CASSPGSAGQGYTF	TGCGCCAGCAGCCCGGGTTCAGCGGGTCAGGGCTACACCTTC
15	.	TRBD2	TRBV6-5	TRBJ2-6	CASSYNGRGANVLTF	TGTGCCAGCAGTTACAACGGGAGGGGGGCCAACGTCCTGACTTTC
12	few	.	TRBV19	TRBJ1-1	CASSIGAVEAFF	TGTGCCAGTAGTATAGGGGCAGTCGAAGCTTTCTTT
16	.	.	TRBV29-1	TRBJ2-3	CSVGRPQLFSTDTQYF	TGCAGCGTGGGGAGACCGCAACTATTTAGCACAGATACGCAGTATTTT
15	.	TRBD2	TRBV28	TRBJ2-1	CASSELAKDYNEQFF	TGTGCCAGCAGTGAACTAGCGAAAGACTACAATGAGCAGTTCTTC
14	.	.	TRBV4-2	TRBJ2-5	CASSARAEGETQYF	TGTGCCAGCAGCGCCCGGGCCGAGGGAGAGACCCAGTACTTC
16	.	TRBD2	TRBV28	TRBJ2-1	CASSGGGGPNYNEQFF	TGTGCCAGCAGTGGCGGGGGGGGACCTAACTACAATGAGCAGTTCTTC
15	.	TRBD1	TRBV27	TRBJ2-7	CASSRNGQGDYEQYF	TGTGCCAGCAGTCGGAACGGACAGGGGGACTACGAGCAGTACTTC
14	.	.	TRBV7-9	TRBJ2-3	CASSFQGGTDTQYF	TGTGCCAGCAGCTTCCAGGGGGGAACAGATACGCAGTATTTT
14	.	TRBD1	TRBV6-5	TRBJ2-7	CASSYQTGHYEQYF	TGTGCCAGCAGTTACCAGACAGGGCACTACGAGCAGTACTTC
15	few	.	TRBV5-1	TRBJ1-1	CASSLSGSGNTEAFF	TGCGCCAGCAGCTTGTCCGGATCGGGGAACACTGAAGCTTTCTTT
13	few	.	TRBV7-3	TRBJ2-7	CASSLTNGDEQYF	TGTGCCAGCAGCTTAACGAACGGGGATGAGCAGTACTTC
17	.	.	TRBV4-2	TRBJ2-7	CASSQDFPGVGVGEQYF	TGTGCCAGCAGCCAAGATTTCCCGGGGGTGGGGGTGGGTGAGCAGTACTTC
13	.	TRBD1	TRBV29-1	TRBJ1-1	CSVARGQNTEAFF	TGCAGCGTTGCCAGGGGGCAGAACACTGAAGCTTTCTTT
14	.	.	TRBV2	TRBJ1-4	CASRDSSHNEKLFF	TGTGCCAGCAGGGACTCATCCCATAATGAAAAACTGTTTTTT
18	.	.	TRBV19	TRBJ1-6	CASSTRAGASSYNSPLHF	TGTGCCAGTAGTACTCGGGCAGGGGCGAGCTCCTATAATTCACCCCTCCACTTT
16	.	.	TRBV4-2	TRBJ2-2	CASSQGPGGPPGELFF	TGTGCCAGCAGCCAAGGTCCCGGGGGGCCCCCCGGGGAGCTGTTTTTT